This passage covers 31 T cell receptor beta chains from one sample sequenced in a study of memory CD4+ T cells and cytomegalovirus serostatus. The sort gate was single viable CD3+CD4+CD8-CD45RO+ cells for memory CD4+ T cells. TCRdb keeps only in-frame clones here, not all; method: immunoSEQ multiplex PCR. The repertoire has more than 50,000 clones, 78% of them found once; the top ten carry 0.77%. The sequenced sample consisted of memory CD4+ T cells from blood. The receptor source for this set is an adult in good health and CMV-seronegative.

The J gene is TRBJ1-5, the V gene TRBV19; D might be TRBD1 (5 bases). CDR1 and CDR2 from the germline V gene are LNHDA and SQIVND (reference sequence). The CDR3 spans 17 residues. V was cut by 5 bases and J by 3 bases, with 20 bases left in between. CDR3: CASSFRDGRSHNQPQHF. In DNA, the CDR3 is TGTGCCAGTAGTTTCCGGGACGGAAGGTCCCACAATCAGCCCCAGCATTTT.

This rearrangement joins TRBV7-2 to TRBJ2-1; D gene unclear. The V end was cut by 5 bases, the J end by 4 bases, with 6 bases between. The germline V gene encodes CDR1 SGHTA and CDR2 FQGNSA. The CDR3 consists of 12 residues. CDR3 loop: CASSTYYNEQFF. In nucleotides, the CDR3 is TGTGCCAGCAGCACGTATTACAATGAGCAGTTCTTC.

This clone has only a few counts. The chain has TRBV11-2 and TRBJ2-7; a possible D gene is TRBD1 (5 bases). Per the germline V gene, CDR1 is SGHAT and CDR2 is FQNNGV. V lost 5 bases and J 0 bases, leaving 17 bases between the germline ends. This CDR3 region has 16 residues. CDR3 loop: CASSPLSYRGSYEQYF. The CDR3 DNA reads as TGTGCCAGCAGCCCCCTTTCTTATAGGGGCTCCTACGAGCAGTACTTC.

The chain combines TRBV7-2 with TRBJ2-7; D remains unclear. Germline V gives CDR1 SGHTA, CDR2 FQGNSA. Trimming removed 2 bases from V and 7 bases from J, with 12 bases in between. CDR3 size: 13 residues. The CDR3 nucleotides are TGTGCCAGCAGCTTAAGAGCAGAGAGAGAGCAGTACTTC. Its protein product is CASSLRAEREQYF.

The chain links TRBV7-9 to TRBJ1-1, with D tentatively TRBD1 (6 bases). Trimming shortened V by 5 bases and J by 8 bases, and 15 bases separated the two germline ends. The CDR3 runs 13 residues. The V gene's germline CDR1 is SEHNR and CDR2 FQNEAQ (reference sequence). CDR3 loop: CASSRGGSREAFF. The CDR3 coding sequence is TGTGCCAGCAGCCGCGGGGGCTCCCGAGAAGCTTTCTTT.

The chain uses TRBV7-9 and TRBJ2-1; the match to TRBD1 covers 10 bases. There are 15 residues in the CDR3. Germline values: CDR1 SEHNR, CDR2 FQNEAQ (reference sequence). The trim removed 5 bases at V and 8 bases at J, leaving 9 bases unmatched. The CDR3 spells CASSRTGGVSDEQFF. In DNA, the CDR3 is TGTGCCAGCAGCCGGACAGGGGGTGTATCGGATGAGCAGTTCTTC.

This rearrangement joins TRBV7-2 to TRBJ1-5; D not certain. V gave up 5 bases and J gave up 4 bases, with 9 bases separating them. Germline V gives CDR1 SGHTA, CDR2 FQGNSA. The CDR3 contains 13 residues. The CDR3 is CASSRGSNQPQHF. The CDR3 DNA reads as TGTGCCAGCAGCCGGGGATCTAATCAGCCCCAGCATTTT. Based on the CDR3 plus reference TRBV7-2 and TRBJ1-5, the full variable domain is GAGVSQSPSNKVTEKGKDVELRCDPISGHTALYWYRQSLGQGLEFLIYFQGNSAPDKSGLPSDRFSAERTGGSVSTLTIQRTQQEDSAVYLCASSRGSNQPQHFGDGTRLSIL.

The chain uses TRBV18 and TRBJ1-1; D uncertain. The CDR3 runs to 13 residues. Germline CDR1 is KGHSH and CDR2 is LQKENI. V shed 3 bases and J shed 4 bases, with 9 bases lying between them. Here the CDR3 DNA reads TGTGCCAGCTCACCCTCCCGCTTCACTGAAGCTTTCTTT. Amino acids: CASSPSRFTEAFF.

In DNA, the CDR3 is TGTGCTAGTGGCCAGGGGCTTTGGGGCTACACCTTC. It codes for CASGQGLWGYTF. The J gene is TRBJ1-2, the V gene TRBV12-5; D perhaps matches TRBD1 (6 bases). Germline CDR1 LGHNT, CDR2 FRNRAP. V lost 6 bases, J lost 8 bases, and 13 bases lay in between. CDR3 length equals 12 residues.

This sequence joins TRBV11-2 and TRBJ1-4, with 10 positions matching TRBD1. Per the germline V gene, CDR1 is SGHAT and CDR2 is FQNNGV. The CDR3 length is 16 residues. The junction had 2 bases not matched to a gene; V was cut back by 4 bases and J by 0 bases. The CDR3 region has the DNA TGTGCCAGCAGCTCCGGACAGGGGGCAACTAATGAAAAACTGTTTTTT. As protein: CASSSGQGATNEKLFF.

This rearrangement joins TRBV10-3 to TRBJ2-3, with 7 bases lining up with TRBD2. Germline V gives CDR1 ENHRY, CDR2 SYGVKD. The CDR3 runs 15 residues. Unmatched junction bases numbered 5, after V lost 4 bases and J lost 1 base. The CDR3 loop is CAISGGGGGTDTQYF. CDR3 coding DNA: TGTGCCATCAGTGGAGGTGGGGGGGGCACAGATACGCAGTATTTT.

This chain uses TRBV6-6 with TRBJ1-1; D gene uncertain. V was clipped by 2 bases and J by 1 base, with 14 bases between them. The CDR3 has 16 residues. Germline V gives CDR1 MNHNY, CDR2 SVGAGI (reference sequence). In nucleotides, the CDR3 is TGTGCCAGCAGTTACGATCTTGTGGTAGAGAACACTGAAGCTTTCTTT. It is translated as CASSYDLVVENTEAFF.

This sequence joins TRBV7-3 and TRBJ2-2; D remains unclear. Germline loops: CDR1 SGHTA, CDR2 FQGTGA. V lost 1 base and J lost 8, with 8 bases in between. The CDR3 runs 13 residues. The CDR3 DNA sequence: TGTGCCAGCAGCTTAAAACTCGCTGGGGAGCTGTTTTTT. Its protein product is CASSLKLAGELFF.

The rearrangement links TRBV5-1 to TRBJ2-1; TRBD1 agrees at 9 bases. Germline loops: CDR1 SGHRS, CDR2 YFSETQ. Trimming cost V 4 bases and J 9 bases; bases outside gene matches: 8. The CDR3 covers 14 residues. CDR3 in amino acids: CASSLGQGLGEQFF. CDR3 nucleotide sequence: TGCGCCAGCAGCCTGGGACAGGGTTTGGGTGAGCAGTTCTTC.

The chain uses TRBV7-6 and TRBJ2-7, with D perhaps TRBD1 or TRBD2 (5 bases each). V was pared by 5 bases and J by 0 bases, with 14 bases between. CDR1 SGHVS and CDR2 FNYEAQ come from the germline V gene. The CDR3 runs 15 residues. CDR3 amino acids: CASSLGTEYSYEQYF. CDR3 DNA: TGTGCCAGCAGCCTAGGGACGGAGTACTCCTACGAGCAGTACTTC.

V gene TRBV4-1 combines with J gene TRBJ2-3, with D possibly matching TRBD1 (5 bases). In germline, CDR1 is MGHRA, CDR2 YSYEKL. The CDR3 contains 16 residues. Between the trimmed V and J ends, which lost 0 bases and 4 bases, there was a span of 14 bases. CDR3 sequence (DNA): TGCGCCAGCAGCCAAGATTACGGCAGGGCGGCAGATACGCAGTATTTT. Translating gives CASSQDYGRAADTQYF.

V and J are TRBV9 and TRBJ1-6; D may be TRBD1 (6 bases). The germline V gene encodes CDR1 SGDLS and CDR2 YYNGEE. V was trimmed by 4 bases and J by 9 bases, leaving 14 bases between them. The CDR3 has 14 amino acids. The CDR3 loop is CASSPGRGPSPLHF. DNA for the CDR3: TGTGCCAGCAGCCCGGGCAGGGGCCCTTCACCCCTCCACTTT.

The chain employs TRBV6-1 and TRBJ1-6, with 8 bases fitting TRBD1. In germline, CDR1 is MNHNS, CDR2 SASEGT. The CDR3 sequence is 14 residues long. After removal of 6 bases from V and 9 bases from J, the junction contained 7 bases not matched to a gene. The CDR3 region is CASSRDRGGSPLHF. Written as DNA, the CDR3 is TGTGCCAGCAGCCGCGACAGGGGAGGTTCACCCCTCCACTTT.

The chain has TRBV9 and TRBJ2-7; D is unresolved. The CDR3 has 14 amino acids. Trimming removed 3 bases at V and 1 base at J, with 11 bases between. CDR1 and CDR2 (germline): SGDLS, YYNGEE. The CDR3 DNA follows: TGTGCCAGCAGCGACCGGACCGCGTCCTACGAGCAGTACTTC. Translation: CASSDRTASYEQYF. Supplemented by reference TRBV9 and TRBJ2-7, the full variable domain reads DSGVTQTPKHLITATGQRVTLRCSPRSGDLSVYWYQQSLDQGLQFLIQYYNGEERAKGNILERFSAQQFPDLHSELNLSSLELGDSALYFCASSDRTASYEQYFGPGTRLTVT.

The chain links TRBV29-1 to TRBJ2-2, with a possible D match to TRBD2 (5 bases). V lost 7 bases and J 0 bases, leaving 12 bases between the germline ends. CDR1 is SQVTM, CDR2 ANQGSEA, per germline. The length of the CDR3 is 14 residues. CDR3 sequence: CSASGLSNTGELFF. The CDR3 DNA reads TGCAGCGCCTCAGGACTGTCGAACACCGGGGAGCTGTTTTTT.

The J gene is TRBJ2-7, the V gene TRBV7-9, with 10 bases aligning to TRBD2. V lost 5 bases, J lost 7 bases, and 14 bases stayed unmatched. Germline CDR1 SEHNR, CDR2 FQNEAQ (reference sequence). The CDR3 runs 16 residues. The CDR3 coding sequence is TGTGCCAGCAGCCCTCTGAGTAGCGGGGGGTCCGGGGAGCAGTACTTC. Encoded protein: CASSPLSSGGSGEQYF.

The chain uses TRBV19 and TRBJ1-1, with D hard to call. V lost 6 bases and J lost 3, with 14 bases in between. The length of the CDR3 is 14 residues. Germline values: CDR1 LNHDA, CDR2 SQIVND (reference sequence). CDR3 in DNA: TGTGCCAGTAGCCGACACAAAGCGGACACTGAAGCTTTCTTT. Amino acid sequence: CASSRHKADTEAFF.

Written as DNA, the CDR3 is TGTGCCAGCAGCAGATCGGGACAGGCCGACTATGGCTACACCTTC. Translated, it gives CASSRSGQADYGYTF. The chain carries TRBV7-2 and TRBJ1-2, with 8 bases aligning to TRBD1. The J segment lost 3 bases and the V segment lost 5 bases, leaving 8 bases of the junction unmatched. The CDR3 runs 15 residues. Germline V gene sequence: CDR1 SGHTA, CDR2 FQGNSA.

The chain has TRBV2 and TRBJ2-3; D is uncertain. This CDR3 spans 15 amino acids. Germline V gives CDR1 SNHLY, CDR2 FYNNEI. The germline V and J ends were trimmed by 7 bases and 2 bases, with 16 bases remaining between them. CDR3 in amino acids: CASTVPYFATDTQYF. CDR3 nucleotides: TGTGCCAGCACCGTCCCCTACTTTGCCACAGATACGCAGTATTTT. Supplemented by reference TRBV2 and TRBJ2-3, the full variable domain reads EPEVTQTPSHQVTQMGQEVILRCVPISNHLYFYWYRQILGQKVEFLVSFYNNEISEKSEIFDDQFSVERPDGSNFTLKIRSTKLEDSAMYFCASTVPYFATDTQYFGPGTRLTVL.

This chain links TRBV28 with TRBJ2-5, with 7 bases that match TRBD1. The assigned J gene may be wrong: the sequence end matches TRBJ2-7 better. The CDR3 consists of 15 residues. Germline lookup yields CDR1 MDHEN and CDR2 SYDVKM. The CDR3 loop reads CASRLVGTEPYEQYF. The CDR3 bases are TGTGCCAGCAGGCTGGTCGGGACAGAGCCCTACGAGCAGTACTTC.

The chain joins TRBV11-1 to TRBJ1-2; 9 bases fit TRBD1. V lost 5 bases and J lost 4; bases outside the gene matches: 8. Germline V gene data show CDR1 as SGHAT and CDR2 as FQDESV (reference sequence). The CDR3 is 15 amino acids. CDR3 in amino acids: CASSERTGESYGYTF. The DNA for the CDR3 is TGTGCCAGCAGCGAACGGACAGGGGAATCCTATGGCTACACCTTC.

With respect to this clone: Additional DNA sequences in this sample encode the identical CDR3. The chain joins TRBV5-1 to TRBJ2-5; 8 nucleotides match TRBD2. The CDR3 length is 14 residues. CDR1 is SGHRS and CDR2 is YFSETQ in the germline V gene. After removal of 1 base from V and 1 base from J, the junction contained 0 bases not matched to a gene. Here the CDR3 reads CASSLTSGQETQYF. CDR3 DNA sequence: TGCGCCAGCAGCTTGACTAGCGGCCAAGAGACCCAGTACTTC.

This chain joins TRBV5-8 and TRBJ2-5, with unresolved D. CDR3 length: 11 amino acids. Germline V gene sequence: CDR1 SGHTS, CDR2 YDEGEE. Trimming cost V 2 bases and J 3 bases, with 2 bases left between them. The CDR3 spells CASSFKETQYF. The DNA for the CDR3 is TGTGCCAGCAGCTTCAAAGAGACCCAGTACTTC.

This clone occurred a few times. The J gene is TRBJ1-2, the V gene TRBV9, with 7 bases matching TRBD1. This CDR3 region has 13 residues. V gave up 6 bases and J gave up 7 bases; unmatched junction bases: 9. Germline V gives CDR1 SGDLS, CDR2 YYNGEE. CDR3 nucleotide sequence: TGTGCCAGCAACACTGACAGGGCGGGTGGCTACACCTTC. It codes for CASNTDRAGGYTF.

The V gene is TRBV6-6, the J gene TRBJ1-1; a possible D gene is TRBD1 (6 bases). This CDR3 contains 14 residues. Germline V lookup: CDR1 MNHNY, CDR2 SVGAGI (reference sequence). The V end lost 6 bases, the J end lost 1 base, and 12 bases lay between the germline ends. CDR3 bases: TGTGCCAGCAGCACCGGGGGGGCGAACACTGAAGCTTTCTTT. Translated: CASSTGGANTEAFF.

CDR3 protein: CASSFEERGYTF. The CDR3 nucleotides are TGTGCCAGCAGTTTTGAGGAAAGGGGCTACACCTTC. This chain joins TRBV28 and TRBJ1-2; D is unresolved. V shed 3 bases and J shed 8 bases, with 10 bases lying between them. Germline V CDR1 and CDR2: MDHEN, SYDVKM. This CDR3 is 12 amino acids long.